The 17 T cell receptor beta chains below come from one sample, sequenced in a study of beta chain features in type 1 diabetes. Expressed TCRB transcripts were sequenced, since all the RNA that had been isolated was reverse transcribed. The protocol was immunoSEQ multiplex PCR, while the TCRdb copy is restricted to in-frame clones and leaves out a portion. The profile shows almost 350,000 clones, 6.5% to 10% of them singletons. Sequencing was performed on central memory CD4+ T cells from blood. These receptors all come from a woman between 18 and 29 years old in good health.

This clone has only a few counts. The rearrangement links TRBV7-9 to TRBJ2-3; D gene unclear. Germline V lookup: CDR1 SEHNR, CDR2 FQNEAQ (reference sequence). CDR3 size: 14 residues. V was trimmed by 5 bases and J by 2 bases, leaving 11 bases between them. The CDR3 DNA follows: TGTGCCAGCAGCCCTCGAGAACTCACAGATACGCAGTATTTT. Protein sequence: CASSPRELTDTQYF.

This clone was seen more than once but under ten times. The chain links TRBV5-8 to TRBJ2-3; no clear D gene. CDR3 size: 15 residues. Germline assignment: CDR1 SGHTS and CDR2 YDEGEE. V was shortened by 4 bases and J by 0 bases, with 12 bases between the two germline ends. CDR3 region: CASSGFWGSTDTQYF. The CDR3, as DNA: TGTGCCAGCAGCGGATTCTGGGGTAGCACAGATACGCAGTATTTT. Variable domain in full (rest from reference TRBV5-8 and TRBJ2-3): EAGVTQSPTHLIKTRGQQATLRCSPISGHTSVYWYQQALGLGLQFLLWYDEGEERNRGNFPPRFSGRQFPNYSSELNVNALELEDSALYLCASSGFWGSTDTQYFGPGTRLTVL.

V is TRBV5-4 and J is TRBJ1-2, with D perhaps matching TRBD1 (6 bases). Trimming removed 4 bases at V and 2 bases at J, with 12 bases between. The CDR3 totals 14 residues. CDR1 SGHNT and CDR2 YYREEE come from the germline V gene (reference sequence). CDR3 loop: CASSGRDTNYGYTF. DNA for the CDR3: TGTGCCAGCAGCGGCAGGGACACCAACTATGGCTACACCTTC.

This clone was found a few times. The DNA for the CDR3 is TGTGCCACCAGCAGAGATAAGGGGAACAATGAAAAACTGTTTTTT. Translated: CATSRDKGNNEKLFF. This chain joins TRBV15 and TRBJ1-4; TRBD1 might be the D (5 bases). The CDR3 is 15 residues long. The germline V gene has CDR1 LNHNV and CDR2 YYDKDF (reference sequence). The germline V and J ends were trimmed by 0 bases and 5 bases, with 10 bases remaining between them. The entire variable domain, with the rest obtained from reference TRBV15 and TRBJ1-4, is as follows: DAMVIQNPRYQVTQFGKPVTLSCSQTLNHNVMYWYQQKSSQAPKLLFHYYDKDFNNEADTPDNFQSRRPNTSFCFLDIRSPGLGDTAMYLCATSRDKGNNEKLFFGSGTQLSVL.

The chain has TRBV21-1 and TRBJ1-3; TRBD1 is the table's D call and was not checked against the DNA. TRBV21-1 is listed as a pseudogene. This CDR3 spans 19 amino acids. CDR3 coding DNA: TGTGCCAGCAGCAAAGCGGGACAGGGAAGAGAAGGGTCTGGAAACACCATATATTTT. It encodes CASSKAGQGREGSGNTIYF.

Only a few counts were recorded for this clone. The V and J genes are TRBV19 and TRBJ2-7; perhaps TRBD1 as D (6 bases). Trimming cost V 6 bases and J 5 bases, with 14 bases left between them. This CDR3 spans 13 amino acids. Germline assignment: CDR1 LNHDA and CDR2 SQIVND (reference sequence). CDR3 nucleotides: TGTGCCAGTAGGGGTTCGGACAGACACGAGCAGTACTTC. This sequence encodes CASRGSDRHEQYF.

This rearrangement joins TRBV19 to TRBJ1-4; D perhaps matches TRBD1 (5 bases). The CDR3 is made up of 18 amino acids. Germline V gene data show CDR1 as LNHDA and CDR2 as SQIVND (reference sequence). Trimming stripped 3 bases from V and 5 bases from J, with 22 bases between. The CDR3 nucleotides are TGTGCCAGTAGTATGGGGCCGAGGAGGGCGACGTGGAATGAAAAACTGTTTTTT. It specifies CASSMGPRRATWNEKLFF.

This clone has only a few counts. J is TRBJ2-5 and V is TRBV7-2; 11 nucleotides align to TRBD2. The CDR3 is 16 residues long. Germline CDR1 is SGHTA and CDR2 is FQGNSA. With V trimmed by 4 bases and J by 3 bases, 7 bases remained unmatched. Here the CDR3 reads CASSWSEGLAEETQYF. CDR3 sequence (DNA): TGTGCCAGCAGCTGGAGTGAGGGACTAGCGGAAGAGACCCAGTACTTC.

This clone has only a few counts. The rearrangement links TRBV9 to TRBJ2-1, with 8 bases fitting TRBD2. Per germline, CDR1 SGDLS and CDR2 YYNGEE. V lost 0 bases to trimming and J lost 4 bases; unmatched junction nucleotides: 9. The CDR3 has 17 residues. The CDR3, as DNA: TGTGCCAGCAGCGTAGCCCCTGCGGGAGGTCATTACAATGAGCAGTTCTTC. Residues: CASSVAPAGGHYNEQFF. Full variable domain (outside the CDR3, taken from reference TRBV9 and TRBJ2-1): DSGVTQTPKHLITATGQRVTLRCSPRSGDLSVYWYQQSLDQGLQFLIQYYNGEERAKGNILERFSAQQFPDLHSELNLSSLELGDSALYFCASSVAPAGGHYNEQFFGPGTRLTVL.

This clone was counted at least ten times. This chain uses TRBV29-1 with TRBJ2-3; D remains unclear. This CDR3 is built from 16 residues. Per the germline V gene, CDR1 is SQVTM and CDR2 is ANQGSEA. V lost 1 base, J lost 3 bases, and 17 bases lay in between. The CDR3 loop is CSVEGPDPKGTDTQYF. The CDR3 DNA reads TGCAGCGTTGAAGGGCCGGATCCGAAAGGGACAGATACGCAGTATTTT.

The chain is built from TRBV18 and TRBJ2-1; 11 positions agree with TRBD2. After removal of 0 bases from V and 9 bases from J, the junction contained 7 bases not matched to a gene. CDR3 length: 16 residues. Per germline, CDR1 KGHSH and CDR2 LQKENI. CDR3 residues: CASSPPSLAGVIEQFF. The DNA of the CDR3 is TGTGCCAGCTCACCACCTTCACTAGCGGGAGTCATTGAGCAGTTCTTC.

The chain recombines TRBV18 with TRBJ2-1; D may be TRBD1 (8 bases). Trimming stripped 5 bases from V and 2 bases from J, with 16 bases between. From germline, CDR1 is KGHSH and CDR2 LQKENI. CDR3 length: 16 residues. CDR3 coding DNA: TGTGCCAGCTCAGTCAGCGGGACAGGAGCCTACAATGAGCAGTTCTTC. This gives the protein CASSVSGTGAYNEQFF.

This clone was recorded a few times. The gene calls are TRBV7-2 and TRBJ2-3; 8 nucleotides agree with TRBD2. The J segment lost 8 bases and the V segment lost 1 base, leaving 8 bases of the junction unmatched. Germline values: CDR1 SGHTA, CDR2 FQGNSA. There are 15 residues in the CDR3. The CDR3 bases are TGTGCCAGCAGCTTAGAAGCGGGAGTTAGTGGTACGCAGTATTTT. This codes for CASSLEAGVSGTQYF.

The chain is built from TRBV10-3 and TRBJ1-1, with D unclear. Germline V CDR1 and CDR2: ENHRY, SYGVKD. V was clipped by 10 bases and J by 2 bases, with 8 bases between them. The CDR3 length is 11 residues. CDR3 nucleotide sequence: TGTGCCACCACAAGTAACACTGAAGCTTTCTTT. Its protein is CATTSNTEAFF.

This clone was picked up a small number of times. This chain links TRBV29-1 with TRBJ2-4; 9 nucleotides align to TRBD1. Germline V lookup: CDR1 SQVTM, CDR2 ANQGSEA. This CDR3 has 15 amino acids. The V and J ends lost 6 bases and 0 bases, in that order; junction bases with no gene match: 6. The CDR3 region is CSVGGTGIAKNIQYF. The CDR3 DNA reads as TGCAGCGTGGGGGGGACAGGGATAGCCAAAAACATTCAGTACTTC.

V gene TRBV28 combines with J gene TRBJ2-7; 9 bases align to TRBD2. V was clipped by 10 bases and J by 1 base; unmatched bases: 17. CDR3 length equals 17 residues. Germline V lookup: CDR1 MDHEN, CDR2 SYDVKM. The CDR3 here is CAIRRRLAGSSSYEQYF. CDR3 sequence (DNA): TGTGCCATCCGACGTCGGCTAGCGGGATCCTCGTCCTACGAGCAGTACTTC.

This clone was detected a few times. The gene calls are TRBV28 and TRBJ2-4, with 8 bases lining up with TRBD1. There are 13 residues in the CDR3. CDR1 and CDR2 from the germline V gene are MDHEN and SYDVKM. The V segment lost 6 bases and the J segment 10 bases; nucleotides outside the gene matches: 8. The chain's CDR3 is CASRGQGKMIQYF. CDR3 nucleotide sequence: TGTGCCAGCAGAGGACAGGGTAAAATGATTCAGTACTTC.